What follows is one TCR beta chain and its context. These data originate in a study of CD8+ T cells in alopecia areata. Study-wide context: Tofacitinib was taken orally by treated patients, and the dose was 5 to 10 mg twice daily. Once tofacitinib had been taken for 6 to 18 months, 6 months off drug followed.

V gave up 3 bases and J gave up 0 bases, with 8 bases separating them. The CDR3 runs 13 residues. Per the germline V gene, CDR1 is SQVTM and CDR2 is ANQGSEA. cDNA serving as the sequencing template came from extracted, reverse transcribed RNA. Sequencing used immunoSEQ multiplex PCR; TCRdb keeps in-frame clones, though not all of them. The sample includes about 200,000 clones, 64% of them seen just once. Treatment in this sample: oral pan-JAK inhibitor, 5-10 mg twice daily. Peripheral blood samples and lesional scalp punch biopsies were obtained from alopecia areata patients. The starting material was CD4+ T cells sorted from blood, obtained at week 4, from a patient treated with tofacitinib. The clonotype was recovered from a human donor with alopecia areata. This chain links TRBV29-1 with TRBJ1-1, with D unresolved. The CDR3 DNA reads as TGCAGCGTTGACGGCCCAATGAACACTGAAGCTTTCTTT. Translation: CSVDGPMNTEAFF.